Below are 2 T cell receptor beta chains sequenced from a single sample in a study of T cells in Graves' hyperthyroidism and ophthalmopathy. There were TCR beta CDR3 regions amplified from RNA transcripts. HTBI primers were employed in a first-round RT-PCR of the TCR CDR3. Using its own MiXCR run on the multiplex PCR reads, TCRdb lists one record per CDR3 protein. The sample consists of about 570,000 distinct CDR3 sequences, approximately 14% of them appearing once. The sequencing sample was made of blood. The receptors originated from a woman aged 40-49 years with Graves' hyperthyroidism.

V and J are TRBV12-3 or TRBV12-4 and TRBJ1-3, with a weak D call TRBD1 (6 bases). Trimming pared 3 bases from V and 7 bases from J, leaving 13 bases between. The CDR3 loop spans 14 amino acids. The CDR3 DNA sequence: TGTGCCAGCAGTTTGGGGGCAGGACTCAACACCATATATTTT. It is translated as CASSLGAGLNTIYF.

This clonotype was observed many times. The CDR3 nucleotides read TGTGCCAGCGTGATAGGACAGGGCTATGGCTACACCTTC. It is translated as CASVIGQGYGYTF. The chain couples TRBV2 to TRBJ1-2; 8 bases align to TRBD1. CDR1 and CDR2 (germline): SNHLY, FYNNEI. The CDR3 totals 13 residues. Trimming took 8 bases from V and 4 from J; bases not matched to a gene: 6.